This T cell receptor beta chain was profiled in a study of blood T cell repertoires in COVID-19. Study in general: Material from acute and convalescent COVID-19 was sourced from the United States, Italy and Spain. In each case, the material was cDNA or gDNA derived from T cells, B-cell-depleted T cells, or PBMCs.

J lost 4 bases, V lost 6 bases, and 12 bases had no gene match. The CDR3 loop spans 16 amino acids. Germline V gene sequence: CDR1 SGHAT, CDR2 FQDESV (reference sequence). In the authors' workflow: Using reference gene primer amplification, nucleated cell counts were estimated. TCRdb's table, derived via immunoSEQ multiplex PCR, lists solely in-frame clones and lacks some. V, J and clone size are taken as reported in that table, and D and trimming were inferred from the DNA itself. This table has 50,000 to 70,000 clones, more than 85% appearing once. This TCR came from a human donor with active COVID-19. The donor label of this sample is uncertain. This rearrangement joins TRBV11-1 to TRBJ1-1, with 9 bases aligning to TRBD1. The specimen sequenced was peripheral blood. The CDR3 is CASSPGQGIFVTEAFF. CDR3 sequence (DNA): TGTGCCAGCAGTCCGGGACAGGGAATCTTCGTCACTGAAGCTTTCTTT.